One and the same sample provided the 17 T cell receptor beta chains below, sequenced in a study of cytomegalovirus exposure and HLA in healthy donors. The PCR employed 60 Vbeta primers together with 13 Jbeta primers. The data were produced by immunoSEQ multiplex PCR, yet TCRdb's version contains in-frame clones alone and is incomplete. The sample carries roughly 120,000 clones, roughly three fifths recorded once. Input material: PBMCs. These receptors all stem from a woman aged 40 to 50 in good health and CMV-seropositive.

This chain links TRBV19 with TRBJ2-5, with TRBD2 identical over 9 bases. Germline CDR1 LNHDA, CDR2 SQIVND (reference sequence). The CDR3 is 17 amino acids. Unmatched junction bases numbered 13, after V lost 3 bases and J lost 5 bases. The CDR3 DNA sequence: TGTGCCAGTAGTATCGGGATACTGACTAGCGGAGGGGAGACCCAGTACTTC. Its protein is CASSIGILTSGGETQYF.

The chain joins TRBV19 to TRBJ1-1; D gene unclear. This CDR3 has 14 residues. V was clipped by 3 bases and J by 0 bases, with 8 bases between them. The germline V gene has CDR1 LNHDA and CDR2 SQIVND (reference sequence). CDR3 coding DNA: TGTGCCAGTAGTATCCTGGGCATGAACACTGAAGCTTTCTTT. Protein sequence: CASSILGMNTEAFF.

The V gene is TRBV9, the J gene TRBJ1-1; TRBD1 might be the D (5 bases). The V gene's germline CDR1 is SGDLS and CDR2 YYNGEE. CDR3 length equals 13 residues. V lost 4 bases, J lost 3 bases, and 10 bases lay in between. The CDR3 DNA reads as TGTGCCAGCAGCTCCGGACATTACACTGAAGCTTTCTTT. Its protein is CASSSGHYTEAFF.

The rearrangement uses TRBV5-6 and TRBJ2-5; D ambiguous. The V gene lost 0 bases and the J gene lost 2 bases, with 5 bases spanning the gap. Germline assignment: CDR1 SGHDT and CDR2 YYEEEE. The CDR3 spans 13 residues. The CDR3 loop reads CASSLARQETQYF. Written as DNA, the CDR3 is TGTGCCAGCAGCTTGGCCCGGCAAGAGACCCAGTACTTC.

This clone was recorded only once. This chain connects TRBV7-9 to TRBJ2-3; a weak D match, TRBD2 (7 bases). Trimming took off 6 bases at V and 4 bases at J, with 17 bases between the two ends. Germline V lookup: CDR1 SEHNR, CDR2 FQNEAQ (reference sequence). CDR3 size: 15 residues. For the CDR3, the DNA is TGTGCCAGCAGAGGGGGGAGGGGGGATTCAGATACGCAGTATTTT. Its protein is CASRGGRGDSDTQYF.

This clone was seen only once. The junction does not match germline at one end; this may be a read error. This CDR3 is CASSPGQGLQATQYF. The CDR3 coding sequence is TGTGCCAGCAGCCCGGGACAGGGACTCCAAGCGACCCAGTACTTC. The chain employs TRBV19 and TRBJ2-5; 9 bases line up with TRBD1. The germline V gene has CDR1 LNHDA and CDR2 SQIVND (reference sequence). The CDR3 contains 15 residues.

This chain joins TRBV11-3 and TRBJ2-1; 7 bases line up with TRBD1. After removal of 5 bases from V and 5 bases from J, the junction contained 6 bases not matched to a gene. This CDR3 is 14 amino acids long. CDR1 and CDR2 (germline): SGHNT, YENEEA. The CDR3 here is CASSQTQGDNEQFF. In nucleotides, the CDR3 is TGTGCCAGCAGCCAAACGCAGGGGGACAATGAGCAGTTCTTC.

The rearrangement joins TRBV9 to TRBJ2-5; 15 bases fit TRBD2. Germline V gene sequence: CDR1 SGDLS, CDR2 YYNGEE. The CDR3 is 18 residues long. V dropped 2 bases and J dropped 4; count of bases not matched to a gene: 9. This chain's CDR3 is CASSVGLAGGPILETQYF. The CDR3 nucleotides are TGTGCCAGCAGCGTCGGACTAGCGGGAGGGCCGATTCTAGAGACCCAGTACTTC.

The rearrangement uses TRBV5-4 and TRBJ2-1; 7 bases map to TRBD2. J was trimmed by 12 bases and V by 0 bases; bases with no gene match: 9. Germline lookup yields CDR1 SGHNT and CDR2 YYREEE (reference sequence). This CDR3 is 14 amino acids long. In nucleotides, the CDR3 is TGTGCCAGCAGCTTGGGCGGGAGAGGAAGTGCGCAGTTCTTC. This gives the protein CASSLGGRGSAQFF.

The sample holds a few counts of this clone. The chain joins TRBV6-5 to TRBJ2-1, with TRBD2 as a possible D gene (6 bases). CDR1 is MNHEY, CDR2 SVGAGI, per germline. This CDR3 comprises 14 residues. Trimming shortened V by 2 bases and J by 5 bases, and 10 bases separated the two germline ends. CDR3 sequence (DNA): TGTGCCAGCAGTTACCCGGGACTCAACAATGAGCAGTTCTTC. It codes for CASSYPGLNNEQFF.

This rearrangement joins TRBV10-3 to TRBJ2-7; possible D gene TRBD2, 5 bases. The germline gives CDR1 ENHRY, CDR2 SYGVKD. Trimming removed 3 bases at V and 2 bases at J, with 8 bases between. The CDR3 consists of 13 residues. The CDR3 coding sequence is TGTGCCATCAGTGATGGTAGCGCCTACGAGCAGTACTTC. It specifies CAISDGSAYEQYF.

This rearrangement joins TRBV27 to TRBJ2-5; TRBD2 matches 9 bases. The ends lost 5 bases at V and 1 base at J; junction bases unmatched: 5. CDR3 length equals 15 residues. The germline V gene has CDR1 MNHEY and CDR2 SMNVEV (reference sequence). For the CDR3, the DNA is TGTGCCAGCAGTCTACTAGCGGGTATCCAAGAGACCCAGTACTTC. Translation gives CASSLLAGIQETQYF.

On this clone itself: Its ends do not fully match the called genes, so a read error is possible. CDR3 sequence reads: CSSSLWSPLSGGNQPQHF. CDR3 DNA sequence: TGTTCCAGCAGCTTATGGTCCCCCTTGAGCGGGGGCAATCAGCCCCAGCATTTT. The rearrangement uses TRBV7-9 and TRBJ1-5; D unclear. The CDR3 consists of 18 residues. Germline V gene sequence: CDR1 SEHNR, CDR2 FQNEAQ (reference sequence).

The rearrangement links TRBV30 to TRBJ2-7; the D is unclear. The CDR3 length is 12 residues. Germline V gene sequence: CDR1 GTSNPN, CDR2 SVGIG (reference sequence). The V and J ends lost 0 bases and 3 bases respectively, with 6 bases between them. The CDR3 DNA reads TGTGCCTGGAGTGTCGGTATCTACGAGCAGTACTTC. It encodes CAWSVGIYEQYF.

The chain employs TRBV28 and TRBJ1-2, with 8 bases that match TRBD1. Trimming cost V 4 bases and J 8 bases; bases outside gene matches: 6. Germline V gene sequence: CDR1 MDHEN, CDR2 SYDVKM. The CDR3 totals 13 residues. CDR3 amino acids: CASSWTGRGGYTF. CDR3 bases: TGTGCCAGCAGTTGGACAGGGAGGGGAGGCTACACCTTC.

The V call is TRBV5-1, the J call TRBJ2-7, with TRBD2 matching 10 bases. The V gene's germline CDR1 is SGHRS and CDR2 YFSETQ. V lost 3 bases to trimming and J lost 4 bases; unmatched junction nucleotides: 4. This CDR3 comprises 14 residues. As DNA, the CDR3 is TGCGCCAGCAGCTGGACTAGCGGAGAATACGAGCAGTACTTC. Amino acids: CASSWTSGEYEQYF.

This clone has only a few counts. The gene calls are TRBV7-9 and TRBJ2-2; D might be TRBD1 (5 bases). Trimming cost V 5 bases and J 1 base, with 11 bases left between them. CDR3 length: 15 residues. Germline V gene data show CDR1 as SEHNR and CDR2 as FQNEAQ (reference sequence). Here the CDR3 reads CASSPLQGNTGELFF. CDR3 nucleotide sequence: TGTGCCAGCAGCCCTTTGCAGGGGAACACCGGGGAGCTGTTTTTT.